Below are 31 T cell receptor beta chains sequenced from a single sample in a study of T cell responses to AZD1222 COVID-19 vaccine (dated by TCRdb to the early 2020s). The meaning of the sample's time point label: about 28 days (+/-7) after the second vaccine dose. Library method: the immunoSEQ multiplex PCR assay. The table comes from immuneACCESS by way of TCRdb, which keeps in-frame sequences with V and J called. Part of the clones is missing from these tables; in studies checked, under half for an unresolved V gene and the rest for unknown reasons. This sample gives about 42,000 clones in total; around four fifths of them show up just once. Of the sample, 15% to 20% falls within the top ten clones. This specimen consisted of peripheral blood, obtained 28 days after the second AZD1222 dose. The source of these receptors is an adult who received the AZD1222 COVID-19 vaccine.

V is TRBV5-4 and J is TRBJ1-1, with D unclear. Deletions cut 0 bases from V and 4 bases from J, with 16 bases between. The germline V gene has CDR1 SGHNT and CDR2 YYREEE (reference sequence). This CDR3 is built from 16 residues. For the CDR3, the DNA is TGTGCCAGCAGCTTGGGGGGTAGACCGGGGATCACTGAAGCTTTCTTT. This gives the protein CASSLGGRPGITEAFF. The entire variable domain, with the rest obtained from reference TRBV5-4 and TRBJ1-1, is as follows: ETGVTQSPTHLIKTRGQQVTLRCSSQSGHNTVSWYQQALGQGPQFIFQYYREEENGRGNFPPRFSGLQFPNYSSELNVNALELDDSALYLCASSLGGRPGITEAFFGQGTRLTVV.

The chain employs TRBV12-5 and TRBJ1-2; D not certain. CDR3 size: 13 residues. Germline V gene lookup returns CDR1 LGHNT and CDR2 FRNRAP. Trimming left V 3 bases short and J 4 bases short, with 9 bases between. The CDR3: CASGLSGLYGYTF. In DNA, the CDR3 is TGTGCTAGTGGTTTATCCGGGCTCTATGGCTACACCTTC.

The rearrangement uses TRBV11-1 and TRBJ1-1; the D is unclear. Germline V gene sequence: CDR1 SGHAT, CDR2 FQDESV (reference sequence). The CDR3 totals 14 residues. Trimming left V 5 bases short and J 0 bases short, with 10 bases between. CDR3 loop: CASSDGNMNTEAFF. CDR3 coding DNA: TGTGCCAGCAGCGACGGGAACATGAACACTGAAGCTTTCTTT.

The V gene is TRBV7-9, the J gene TRBJ2-7, with 13 bases matching TRBD2. J lost 2 bases, V lost 4 bases, and 11 bases had no gene match. This CDR3 is built from 18 residues. The germline V gene has CDR1 SEHNR and CDR2 FQNEAQ (reference sequence). CDR3 amino acids: CASSSGDPGTSGAYEQYF. In DNA, the CDR3 is TGTGCCAGCAGCTCGGGGGACCCTGGGACTAGCGGGGCCTACGAGCAGTACTTC.

Concerning this clone: At one boundary the junction diverges from the germline segment, which might be a read error. The V gene is TRBV7-7, the J gene TRBJ2-2; 12 bases match TRBD2. The V gene's germline CDR1 is SSHAT and CDR2 FNYEAQ (reference sequence). The CDR3 runs 16 residues. CDR3 residues: CASSSSGGAVTGELFF. In DNA form, the CDR3 reads TGTGCTAGCAGCTCTAGCGGGGGGGCCGTCACCGGGGAGCTGTTTTTT.

The chain carries TRBV7-2 and TRBJ1-2; TRBD1 might be the D (6 bases). V was clipped by 5 bases and J by 8 bases, with 21 bases between them. The germline gives CDR1 SGHTA, CDR2 FQGNSA. The CDR3 is 15 amino acids. CDR3 sequence: CASSTAGGGGWGYTF. CDR3 DNA: TGTGCCAGCAGCACCGCTGGGGGCGGAGGTTGGGGCTACACCTTC. Using reference TRBV7-2 and TRBJ1-2 for the parts outside the CDR3, the full variable domain is GAGVSQSPSNKVTEKGKDVELRCDPISGHTALYWYRQSLGQGLEFLIYFQGNSAPDKSGLPSDRFSAERTGGSVSTLTIQRTQQEDSAVYLCASSTAGGGGWGYTFGSGTRLTVV.

The chain links TRBV2 to TRBJ1-2, with unresolved D. The V and J ends lost 1 base and 4 bases respectively, with 10 bases between them. The CDR3 loop spans 14 amino acids. Germline V gene lookup returns CDR1 SNHLY and CDR2 FYNNEI. This chain's CDR3 is CASSEVNRSYGYTF. The CDR3 DNA is TGTGCCAGCAGTGAAGTCAACCGAAGCTATGGCTACACCTTC.

In DNA form, the CDR3 reads TGCAGCGTTGGATTGGACAGGGGGGTATATGGCTACACCTTC. Translating it yields CSVGLDRGVYGYTF. The chain carries TRBV29-1 and TRBJ1-2; 10 bases line up with TRBD1. Germline V CDR1 and CDR2: SQVTM, ANQGSEA. V lost 4 bases and J lost 5; bases outside the gene matches: 7. The CDR3 extends over 14 amino acids.

This clone was found a few times. The rearrangement links TRBV29-1 to TRBJ1-2, with D hard to call. The CDR3 covers 11 residues. Germline V gene sequence: CDR1 SQVTM, CDR2 ANQGSEA. V dropped 4 bases and J dropped 4 bases, with 7 bases sitting between them. The CDR3 here is CSVVQSYGYTF. CDR3 nucleotides: TGCAGCGTTGTTCAGAGCTATGGCTACACCTTC.

The chain employs TRBV7-2 and TRBJ1-1; maybe TRBD1 (5 bases). CDR3 size: 15 residues. Trimming took 0 bases from V and 11 from J, leaving 19 bases between them. Looked up from germline, CDR1 is SGHTA and CDR2 is FQGNSA. The CDR3 protein is CASSLARGRVATAFF. CDR3 coding DNA: TGTGCCAGCAGCTTAGCTCGCGGCAGGGTGGCGACGGCTTTCTTT.

This sequence joins TRBV2 and TRBJ1-2; 7 bases align to TRBD1. The length of the CDR3 is 13 residues. The V segment lost 7 bases and the J segment 10 bases; nucleotides outside the gene matches: 12. Per the germline V gene, CDR1 is SNHLY and CDR2 is FYNNEI. CDR3 amino acids: CASIRIWDRPYTF. For the CDR3, the DNA is TGTGCCAGCATTAGGATATGGGACAGACCCTACACCTTC.

The rearrangement links TRBV6-5 to TRBJ1-3, with D perhaps matching TRBD1 (6 bases). The CDR3 is made up of 16 amino acids. Germline lookup yields CDR1 MNHEY and CDR2 SVGAGI. The V gene lost 0 bases and the J gene lost 4 bases, with 13 bases spanning the gap. CDR3 region: CASSYSRGARGNTIYF. The CDR3 DNA reads as TGTGCCAGCAGTTACTCGCGGGGGGCGCGAGGAAACACCATATATTTT.

The chain joins TRBV11-3 to TRBJ2-7, with D possibly TRBD1 on 6 matching bases. Germline V gene sequence: CDR1 SGHNT, CDR2 YENEEA. This CDR3 spans 15 amino acids. The germline V and J ends were trimmed by 7 bases and 2 bases, with 18 bases remaining between them. The CDR3 DNA reads as TGTGCCAGCACCCCAGTGTGGGGGCGCCCCTACGAGCAGTACTTC. As protein: CASTPVWGRPYEQYF.

The chain recombines TRBV19 with TRBJ2-7; D is unclear. Germline assignment: CDR1 LNHDA and CDR2 SQIVND (reference sequence). The V end was cut by 1 base, the J end by 6 bases, with 7 bases between. The CDR3 totals 12 residues. CDR3 coding DNA: TGTGCCAGTAGTATAGGTTTCAGCGAGCAGTACTTC. It translates to CASSIGFSEQYF.

The rearrangement links TRBV11-3 to TRBJ2-7; D possibly corresponds to TRBD1 (5 bases). Trimming took off 6 bases at V and 0 bases at J, with 15 bases between the two ends. The germline gives CDR1 SGHNT, CDR2 YENEEA. This CDR3 has 15 residues. The CDR3 protein is CASRNPRESSYEQYF. The CDR3 bases are TGTGCCAGCAGGAACCCCAGGGAATCCTCCTACGAGCAGTACTTC.

The chain employs TRBV6-5 and TRBJ2-3; D may be TRBD2 (6 bases). Germline values: CDR1 MNHEY, CDR2 SVGAGI. This CDR3 spans 15 amino acids. Between the trimmed V and J ends, which lost 7 bases and 1 base, there was a span of 15 bases. CDR3 DNA: TGTGCCAGCACCCAAGCGGGTGCCCGCACAGATACGCAGTATTTT. Protein: CASTQAGARTDTQYF.

This chain links TRBV28 with TRBJ1-1; D is undetermined. The V and J ends lost 4 bases and 2 bases respectively, with 8 bases between them. This CDR3 has 13 amino acids. Germline V lookup: CDR1 MDHEN, CDR2 SYDVKM. CDR3 nucleotide sequence: TGTGCCAGCAGTTACAGCACTAACACTGAAGCTTTCTTT. Translated, it gives CASSYSTNTEAFF.

This chain joins TRBV7-2 and TRBJ1-2; no clear D. The CDR3 sequence is 13 residues long. The germline V and J ends were trimmed by 2 bases and 7 bases, with 11 bases remaining between them. Germline-derived CDR1 and CDR2 are SGHTA and FQGNSA. CDR3 amino acids: CASSLILRAGYTF. In DNA, the CDR3 is TGTGCCAGCAGCTTAATTTTGAGGGCTGGCTACACCTTC.

The chain recombines TRBV5-1 with TRBJ1-1, with D perhaps matching TRBD1 (5 bases). CDR3 length: 13 residues. V was shortened by 3 bases and J by 1 base, with 7 bases between the two germline ends. Looked up from germline, CDR1 is SGHRS and CDR2 is YFSETQ. The CDR3 spells CASSYGGNTEAFF. DNA of the CDR3: TGCGCCAGCAGCTACGGGGGGAACACTGAAGCTTTCTTT.

The V gene is TRBV10-2, the J gene TRBJ1-5; no reliable D call. There are 15 residues in the CDR3. Germline CDR1 and CDR2: WSHSY and SAAADI. Trimming took 4 bases from V and 0 from J, leaving 10 bases between them. CDR3 DNA sequence: TGCGCCAGCAGTGGAGGACCGACTAGCAATCAGCCCCAGCATTTT. This encodes CASSGGPTSNQPQHF.

This clone was observed a handful of times. The chain has TRBV7-9 and TRBJ1-5; 9 bases fit TRBD1. Germline assignment: CDR1 SEHNR and CDR2 FQNEAQ (reference sequence). V trimming: 5 bases; J trimming: 1 base; junction bases outside the gene matches: 12. This CDR3 has 18 residues. CDR3 DNA: TGTGCCAGCAGCCTGGGGACAGGGTTTTTGGGGAGCAATCAGCCCCAGCATTTT. It yields the protein CASSLGTGFLGSNQPQHF.

This sequence joins TRBV7-9 and TRBJ1-2; 10 positions match TRBD1. The trim removed 5 bases at V and 7 bases at J, leaving 7 bases unmatched. The CDR3 consists of 14 residues. Germline V gene data show CDR1 as SEHNR and CDR2 as FQNEAQ (reference sequence). The CDR3 DNA reads as TGTGCCAGCAGCGTAAGACAGGGGGCGGCTGGCTACACCTTC. As protein: CASSVRQGAAGYTF.

This chain links TRBV6-5 with TRBJ2-2; a possible D gene is TRBD1 (6 bases). The CDR3 runs 16 residues. Germline V gives CDR1 MNHEY, CDR2 SVGAGI. The ends were cut back, 3 bases at V and 3 bases at J, with 14 bases in the middle. CDR3 sequence: CASSYYMGAYTGELFF. The CDR3 nucleotides read TGTGCCAGCAGTTATTATATGGGGGCTTACACCGGGGAGCTGTTTTTT.

J is TRBJ2-7 and V is TRBV6-5; TRBD2 matches at 7 bases. CDR1 MNHEY and CDR2 SVGAGI come from the germline V gene. This CDR3 is built from 13 residues. Germline trimming cut 7 bases from V and 8 bases from J; bases unmatched to any gene: 11. CDR3 residues: CASMAVRGSKQYF. CDR3 coding DNA: TGTGCCAGCATGGCCGTTCGCGGGAGTAAGCAGTACTTC.

This sequence joins TRBV7-8 and TRBJ2-3; 11 bases agree with TRBD2. Germline CDR1 is SGHVS and CDR2 is FQNEAQ. The CDR3 has 18 amino acids. V was pared by 4 bases and J by 0 bases, with 9 bases of the junction left unmatched. The CDR3 nucleotides read TGTGCCAGCAGCTCTACTAGCGGGAGACCCTCTAGCACAGATACGCAGTATTTT. Protein sequence: CASSSTSGRPSSTDTQYF.

The chain is built from TRBV19 and TRBJ1-5; D perhaps matches TRBD1 (6 bases). Between the trimmed V and J ends, which lost 5 bases and 5 bases, there was a span of 16 bases. Germline V gene sequence: CDR1 LNHDA, CDR2 SQIVND (reference sequence). This CDR3 region has 15 residues. CDR3 region: CASSSYRQADQPQHF. CDR3 DNA: TGTGCCAGTAGTTCCTACCGACAGGCGGATCAGCCCCAGCATTTT.

This clone showed up just once. V usage is TRBV6-5 and J usage is TRBJ2-5, with D perhaps assigned TRBD1 or TRBD2 (5 bases each). Trimming took off 7 bases at V and 5 bases at J, with 14 bases between the two ends. In germline, CDR1 is MNHEY, CDR2 SVGAGI. The CDR3 is 13 amino acids. The CDR3 region is CASTPRERETQYF. CDR3 DNA sequence: TGTGCCAGCACCCCCAGGGAGAGGGAGACCCAGTACTTC.

V gene TRBV2 combines with J gene TRBJ1-6; TRBD1 matches at 7 bases. This CDR3 region has 14 residues. With 6 bases clipped from V and 7 bases from J, the junction kept 6 bases outside the gene matches. CDR1 SNHLY and CDR2 FYNNEI come from the germline V gene. CDR3 loop: CASRGQASNSPLHF. For the CDR3, the DNA is TGTGCCAGCAGAGGACAGGCTTCCAATTCACCCCTCCACTTT.

The chain recombines TRBV5-1 with TRBJ1-1; D call uncertain. Trimming removed 1 base from V and 6 bases from J, with 22 bases in between. The CDR3 is 17 amino acids. The V gene's germline CDR1 is SGHRS and CDR2 YFSETQ. The DNA for the CDR3 is TGCGCCAGCAGCTTGACTGGGTTAAGTCAGATACGCCCTGAAGCTTTCTTT. Protein: CASSLTGLSQIRPEAFF.

This clone was counted a single time. The V call is TRBV27, the J call TRBJ2-1, with a weak D call TRBD2 (5 bases). Germline values: CDR1 MNHEY, CDR2 SMNVEV (reference sequence). The length of the CDR3 is 15 residues. Trimming cost V 3 bases and J 6 bases, with 15 bases left between them. CDR3 region: CASSFLGSSGNEQFF. Here the CDR3 DNA reads TGTGCCAGCAGTTTTCTAGGGAGTTCGGGCAATGAGCAGTTCTTC.

The chain recombines TRBV27 with TRBJ1-6; TRBD1 aligns across 10 bases. Germline-derived CDR1 and CDR2 are MNHEY and SMNVEV (reference sequence). V shed 6 bases and J 7 bases; nucleotides not matched to a gene: 3. This CDR3 region has 14 residues. Here the CDR3 reads CASSRDRGNSPLHF. CDR3 sequence (DNA): TGTGCCAGCAGCAGGGACAGGGGAAATTCACCCCTCCACTTT.